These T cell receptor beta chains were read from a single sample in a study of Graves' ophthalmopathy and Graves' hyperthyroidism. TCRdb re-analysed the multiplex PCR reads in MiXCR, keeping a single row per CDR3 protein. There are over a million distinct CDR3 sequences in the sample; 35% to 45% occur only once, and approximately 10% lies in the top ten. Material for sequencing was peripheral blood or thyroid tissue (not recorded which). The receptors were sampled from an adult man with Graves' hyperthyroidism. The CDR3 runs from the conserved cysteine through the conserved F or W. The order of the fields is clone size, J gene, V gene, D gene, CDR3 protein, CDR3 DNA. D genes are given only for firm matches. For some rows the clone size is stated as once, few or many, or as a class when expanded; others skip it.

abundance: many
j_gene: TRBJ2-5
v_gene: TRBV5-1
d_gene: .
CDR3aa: CASRVGQETQYF
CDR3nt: TGCGCCAGCAGAGTGGGGCAAGAGACCCAGTACTTC

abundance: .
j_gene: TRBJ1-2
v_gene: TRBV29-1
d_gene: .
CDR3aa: CSVIPGLGYYGYTF
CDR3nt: TGCAGCGTTATACCGGGACTTGGGTACTACGGCTACACCTTC

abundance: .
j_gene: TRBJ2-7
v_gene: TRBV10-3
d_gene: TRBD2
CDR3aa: CASSPDLGLAGVHYEQYF
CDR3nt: TGTGCCAGCAGCCCCGACCTGGGACTAGCGGGGGTACATTACGAGCAGTACTTC

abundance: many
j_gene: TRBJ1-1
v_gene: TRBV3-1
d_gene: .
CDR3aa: CASSQFVVNTEAFF
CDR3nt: TGTGCCAGCAGCCAATTTGTAGTGAACACTGAAGCTTTCTTT

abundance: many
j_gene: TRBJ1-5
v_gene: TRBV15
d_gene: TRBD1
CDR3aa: CATSQDREVQPQHF
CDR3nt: TGTGCCACCAGCCAGGACAGGGAGGTTCAGCCCCAGCATTTT

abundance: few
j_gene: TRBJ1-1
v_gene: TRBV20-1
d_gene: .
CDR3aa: CSAPLRRGLTEAFF
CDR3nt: TGCAGTGCCCCCCTTAGGCGGGGACTCACTGAAGCTTTCTTT

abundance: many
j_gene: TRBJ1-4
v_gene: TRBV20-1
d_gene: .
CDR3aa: CSASPDSEELFF
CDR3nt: TGCAGTGCTAGCCCCGACAGCGAAGAACTGTTTTTT

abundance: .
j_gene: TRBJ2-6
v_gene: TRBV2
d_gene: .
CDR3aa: CASRRQGANVLTF
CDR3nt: TGTGCCAGCAGGCGACAGGGGGCCAACGTCCTGACTTTC

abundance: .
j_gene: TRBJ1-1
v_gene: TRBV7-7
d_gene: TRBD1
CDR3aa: CASSTDRGVPEAFF
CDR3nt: TGTGCCAGCAGCACCGACAGGGGAGTCCCTGAAGCTTTCTTT

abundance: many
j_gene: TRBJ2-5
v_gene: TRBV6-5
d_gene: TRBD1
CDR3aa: CASSLGQGRYQETQYF
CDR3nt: TGTGCCAGCAGTTTGGGACAGGGGCGATATCAAGAGACCCAGTACTTC

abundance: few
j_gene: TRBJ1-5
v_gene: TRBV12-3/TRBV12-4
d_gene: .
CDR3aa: CASSLIGYNQPQHF
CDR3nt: TGTGCCAGCAGTTTGATAGGATACAATCAGCCCCAGCATTTT

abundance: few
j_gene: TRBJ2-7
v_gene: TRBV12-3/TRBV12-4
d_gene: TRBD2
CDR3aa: CASWTSGNTEQYF
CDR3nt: TGTGCCAGTTGGACTAGCGGGAATACCGAGCAGTACTTC

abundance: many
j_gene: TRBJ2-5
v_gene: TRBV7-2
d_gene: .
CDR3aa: CASTLQGFYEETQYF
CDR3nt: TGTGCCAGCACCCTTCAGGGGTTCTACGAAGAGACCCAGTACTTC

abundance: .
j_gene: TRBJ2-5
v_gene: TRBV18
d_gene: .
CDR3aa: CASSPRQKEETQYF
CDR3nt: TGTGCCAGCTCACCCCGACAGAAAGAAGAGACCCAGTACTTC

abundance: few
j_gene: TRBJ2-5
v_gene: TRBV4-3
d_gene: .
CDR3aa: CASSQDGRSQGETQYF
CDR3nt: TGCGCCAGCAGCCAAGATGGTCGCTCCCAAGGAGAGACCCAGTACTTC

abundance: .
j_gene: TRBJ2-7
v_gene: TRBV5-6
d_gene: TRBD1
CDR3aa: CASSSRTGVGHEQYF
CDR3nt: TGTGCCAGCAGCTCCCGGACAGGGGTGGGCCACGAGCAGTACTTC

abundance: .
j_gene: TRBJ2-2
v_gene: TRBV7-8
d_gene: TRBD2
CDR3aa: CASSLGGTSYHPGELFF
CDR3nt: TGTGCCAGCAGCTTAGGGGGGACTAGCTATCACCCCGGGGAGCTGTTTTTT

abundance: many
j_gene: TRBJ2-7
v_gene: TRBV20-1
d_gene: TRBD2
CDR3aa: CSARLAGGVEQYF
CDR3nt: TGCAGTGCTAGACTAGCGGGAGGGGTCGAGCAGTACTTC

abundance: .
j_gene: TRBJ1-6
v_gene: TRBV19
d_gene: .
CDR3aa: CASSIVVRAYSPLHF
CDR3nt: TGTGCCAGTAGTATCGTGGTAAGGGCTTACTCACCCCTCCACTTT

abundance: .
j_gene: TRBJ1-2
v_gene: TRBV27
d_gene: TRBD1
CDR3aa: CASLNLRGASYGYTF
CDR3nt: TGTGCCAGTCTTAACCTCAGGGGGGCTAGCTATGGCTACACCTTC

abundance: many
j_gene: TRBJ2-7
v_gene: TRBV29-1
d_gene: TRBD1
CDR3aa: CSVKDRDYEQYF
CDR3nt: TGCAGCGTTAAGGACAGGGACTACGAGCAGTACTTC

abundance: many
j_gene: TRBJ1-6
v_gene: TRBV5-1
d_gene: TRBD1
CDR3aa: CASSIGQGANSPLHF
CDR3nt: TGCGCCAGCAGCATCGGACAGGGAGCGAATTCACCCCTCCACTTT

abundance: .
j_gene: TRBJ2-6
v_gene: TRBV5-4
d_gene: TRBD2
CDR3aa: CASSGGGSSGANVLTF
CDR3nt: TGTGCCAGCAGCGGGGGGGGGAGCTCTGGGGCCAACGTCCTGACTTTC

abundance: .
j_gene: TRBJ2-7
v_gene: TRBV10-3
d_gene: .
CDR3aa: CAISVGGNEQYF
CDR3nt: TGTGCCATCAGTGTTGGGGGAAACGAGCAGTACTTC

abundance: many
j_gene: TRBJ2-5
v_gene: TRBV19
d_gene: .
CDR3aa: CASSPTYGETQYF
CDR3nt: TGTGCCAGTAGCCCTACTTACGGGGAGACCCAGTACTTC

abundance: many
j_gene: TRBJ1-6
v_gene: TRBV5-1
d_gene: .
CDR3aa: CASRAPTGYSPLHF
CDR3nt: TGCGCCAGCAGAGCCCCGACGGGGTATTCACCCCTCCACTTT

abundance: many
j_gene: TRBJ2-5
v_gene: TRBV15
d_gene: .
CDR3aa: CATSRELVTGLETQYF
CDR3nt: TGTGCCACCAGCAGAGAACTTGTGACGGGGCTAGAGACCCAGTACTTC

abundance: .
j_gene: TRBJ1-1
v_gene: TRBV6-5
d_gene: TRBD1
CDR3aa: CASSEPQGAAEAFF
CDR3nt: TGTGCCAGCAGTGAACCCCAGGGGGCGGCTGAAGCTTTCTTT

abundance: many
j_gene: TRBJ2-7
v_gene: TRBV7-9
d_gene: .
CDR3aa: CASSLAVCYEQYF
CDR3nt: TGTGCCAGCAGCTTAGCAGTCTGCTACGAGCAGTACTTC

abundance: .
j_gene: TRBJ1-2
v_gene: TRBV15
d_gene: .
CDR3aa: CATSTGVTNGYTF
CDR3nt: TGTGCCACCAGCACAGGGGTGACTAATGGCTACACCTTC

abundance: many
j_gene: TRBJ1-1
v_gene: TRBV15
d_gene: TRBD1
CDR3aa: CATSRAQGSGAFF
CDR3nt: TGTGCCACCAGCAGAGCACAGGGGTCTGGCGCTTTCTTT

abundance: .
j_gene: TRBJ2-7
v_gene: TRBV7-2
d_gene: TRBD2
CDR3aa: CASSRKLAGGSCEQYF
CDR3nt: TGTGCCAGCAGCCGTAAACTAGCGGGAGGCTCCTGCGAGCAGTACTTC

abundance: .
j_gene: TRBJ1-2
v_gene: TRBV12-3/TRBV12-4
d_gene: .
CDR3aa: CASCSGLHYGYTF
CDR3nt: TGTGCCAGCTGCTCGGGACTACACTATGGCTACACCTTC

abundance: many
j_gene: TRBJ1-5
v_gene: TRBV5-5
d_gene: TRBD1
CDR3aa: CASSQTGGAYQPQHF
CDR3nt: TGTGCCAGCAGCCAGACAGGGGGCGCATATCAGCCCCAGCATTTT

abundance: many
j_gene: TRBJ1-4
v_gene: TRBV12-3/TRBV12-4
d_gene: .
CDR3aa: CASRPTVANEKLFF
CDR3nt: TGTGCCAGCAGGCCGACAGTGGCTAATGAAAAACTGTTTTTT

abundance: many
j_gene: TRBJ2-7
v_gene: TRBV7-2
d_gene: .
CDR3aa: CASSLGPSLYEQYF
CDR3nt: TGTGCCAGCAGCTTAGGCCCTTCCCTCTACGAGCAGTACTTC

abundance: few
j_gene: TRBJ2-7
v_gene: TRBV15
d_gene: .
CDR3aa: CATSRDVTTYEQYF
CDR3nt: TGTGCCACCAGCAGAGATGTAACAACCTACGAGCAGTACTTC

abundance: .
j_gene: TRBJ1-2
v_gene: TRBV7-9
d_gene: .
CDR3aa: CASGFGETGGYTF
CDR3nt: TGTGCCAGCGGCTTCGGCGAGACCGGTGGCTACACCTTC

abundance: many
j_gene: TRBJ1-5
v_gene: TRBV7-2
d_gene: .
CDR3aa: CASSLEGLRNQPQHF
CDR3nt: TGTGCCAGCAGCTTAGAGGGGCTTAGGAATCAGCCCCAGCATTTT

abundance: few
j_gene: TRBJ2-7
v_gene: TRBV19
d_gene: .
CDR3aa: CASSPGGGVLSYEQYF
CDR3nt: TGTGCCAGTAGTCCCGGAGGAGGAGTCTTGTCCTACGAGCAGTACTTC

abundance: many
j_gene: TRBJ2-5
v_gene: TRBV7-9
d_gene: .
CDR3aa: CASSLFRETQYF
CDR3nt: TGTGCCAGCAGCTTATTCCGAGAGACCCAGTACTTC

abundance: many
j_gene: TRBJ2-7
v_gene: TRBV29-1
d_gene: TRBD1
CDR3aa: CSVRGGGQGSFYEQYF
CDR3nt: TGCAGCGTTCGCGGAGGGGGACAGGGTAGTTTCTACGAGCAGTACTTC

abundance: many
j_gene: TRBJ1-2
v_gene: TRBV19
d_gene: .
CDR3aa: CASTTFGNYGYTF
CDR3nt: TGTGCCAGTACGACTTTTGGAAACTATGGCTACACCTTC

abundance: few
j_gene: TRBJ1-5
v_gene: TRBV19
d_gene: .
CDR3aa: CASSIARPDQPQHF
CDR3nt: TGTGCCAGTAGTATAGCCCGCCCAGATCAGCCCCAGCATTTT

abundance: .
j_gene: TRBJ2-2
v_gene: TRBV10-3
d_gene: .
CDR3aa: CAISGRATGELFF
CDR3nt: TGTGCCATCAGTGGGCGGGCCACCGGGGAGCTGTTTTTT

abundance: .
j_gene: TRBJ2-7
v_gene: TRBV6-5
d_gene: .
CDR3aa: CATATQYEQYF
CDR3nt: TGTGCCACCGCAACCCAGTACGAGCAGTACTTC

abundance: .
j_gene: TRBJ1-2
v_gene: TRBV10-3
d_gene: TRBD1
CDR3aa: CAISGKTGGPTNYGYTF
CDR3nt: TGTGCCATCAGTGGGAAGACAGGGGGTCCCACTAACTATGGCTACACCTTC

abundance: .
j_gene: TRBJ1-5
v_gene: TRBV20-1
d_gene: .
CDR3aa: CSASSWGNQPQHF
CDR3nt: TGCAGTGCTAGTTCTTGGGGCAATCAGCCCCAGCATTTT

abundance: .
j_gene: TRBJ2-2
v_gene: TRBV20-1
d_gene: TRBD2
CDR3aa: CSASRLAGDNTGELFF
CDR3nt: TGCAGTGCTAGCCGACTAGCGGGAGACAACACCGGGGAGCTGTTTTTT

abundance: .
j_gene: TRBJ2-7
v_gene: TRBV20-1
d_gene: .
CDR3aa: CSASSGGLNYEQYF
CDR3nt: TGCAGTGCCAGTAGTGGCGGACTGAACTACGAGCAGTACTTC

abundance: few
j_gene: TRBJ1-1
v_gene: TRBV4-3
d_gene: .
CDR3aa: CASSQASLLGAEAFF
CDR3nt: TGCGCCAGCAGCCAAGCCTCCCTCCTTGGGGCTGAAGCTTTCTTT

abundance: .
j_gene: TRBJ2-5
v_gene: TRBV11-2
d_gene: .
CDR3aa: CASSDSAALQETQYF
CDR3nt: TGTGCCAGCAGCGACTCAGCGGCCCTCCAAGAGACCCAGTACTTC